Shown below are 24 T cell receptor beta chains from a single sample sequenced in a study of blood T cell repertoires in COVID-19. Libraries were prepared by immunoSEQ multiplex PCR; TCRdb keeps only in-frame clonotypes and omits some of them. The sample shows 150,000 or so clones, about four fifths of them seen only once. Specimen: PBMCs or T cells enriched from blood (not recorded which). The receptors stem from a middle-aged man who had recovered from COVID-19.

This chain uses TRBV12-5 with TRBJ1-6; the match to TRBD1 covers 9 bases. Germline lookup yields CDR1 LGHNT and CDR2 FRNRAP. Germline trimming cut 2 bases from V and 10 bases from J; bases unmatched to any gene: 9. CDR3 length: 16 residues. The CDR3 nucleotides read TGTGCTAGTGGTTTGCTGCTCACAGGGGGCTGGTCACCCCTCCACTTT. This encodes CASGLLLTGGWSPLHF.

The CDR3: CASSLAGASTDTQYF. The CDR3 coding sequence is TGCGCCAGCAGCCTAGCGGGGGCGAGCACAGATACGCAGTATTTT. This sequence joins TRBV5-1 and TRBJ2-3; 10 bases are shared with TRBD2. J gave up 0 bases and V 4 bases, and 2 bases lay outside the gene matches. The V gene's germline CDR1 is SGHRS and CDR2 YFSETQ. The CDR3 length is 15 residues.

The chain couples TRBV4-3 to TRBJ2-5, with TRBD2 matching over 8 bases. This CDR3 contains 18 residues. V shed 0 bases, J shed 7 bases, and the junction held 16 bases outside the gene matches. The germline V gene has CDR1 LGHNA and CDR2 YSLEER. The CDR3 protein is CASSQESGLAGNLGTQYF. As DNA, the CDR3 is TGCGCCAGCAGCCAAGAGAGTGGGTTAGCGGGAAACTTAGGGACCCAGTACTTC.

V and J are TRBV24-1 and TRBJ1-2, with D tentatively TRBD1 (5 bases). The V gene lost 9 bases and the J gene lost 3 bases, with 16 bases spanning the gap. CDR3 length: 14 residues. Germline CDR1 reads KGHDR; CDR2 reads SFDVKD. The CDR3 sequence is CATPQQEGYYGYTF. DNA for the CDR3: TGTGCCACCCCCCAACAGGAGGGGTACTATGGCTACACCTTC.

The chain employs TRBV2 and TRBJ1-5, with a tentative D call TRBD1 (6 bases). The CDR3 has 18 amino acids. Deletions cut 5 bases from V and 0 bases from J, with 20 bases between. Germline CDR1 and CDR2: SNHLY and FYNNEI. CDR3 amino acids: CASSSTATGKYSNQPQHF. CDR3 sequence (DNA): TGTGCCAGCAGTTCAACCGCCACAGGGAAATATAGCAATCAGCCCCAGCATTTT.

The chain recombines TRBV9 with TRBJ1-4, with D possibly matching TRBD1 (5 bases). Trimming pared 3 bases from V and 5 bases from J, leaving 14 bases between. The CDR3 is 15 residues long. In germline, CDR1 is SGDLS, CDR2 YYNGEE. The CDR3 bases are TGTGCCAGCAGCGCCTCAGGGAACATGAATGAAAAACTGTTTTTT. Translation: CASSASGNMNEKLFF.

The chain is built from TRBV2 and TRBJ1-4; TRBD1 aligns across 9 bases. V shed 5 bases and J 0 bases; nucleotides not matched to a gene: 4. Germline loops: CDR1 SNHLY, CDR2 FYNNEI. This CDR3 region has 16 residues. CDR3 sequence: CASSFGQGTTNEKLFF. The CDR3 DNA follows: TGTGCCAGCAGTTTTGGACAGGGGACAACTAATGAAAAACTGTTTTTT.

This clone was recorded a few times. The chain carries TRBV14 and TRBJ1-1; perhaps TRBD1 as D (6 bases). Per germline, CDR1 SGHDN and CDR2 FVKESK. Trimming removed 1 base at V and 5 bases at J, with 11 bases between. The CDR3 extends over 14 amino acids. CDR3 bases: TGTGCCAGCAGCCAAGGGTGGGGGCGGACTGAAGCTTTCTTT. Translating it yields CASSQGWGRTEAFF.

The chain links TRBV10-1 to TRBJ1-4, with 9 bases identical to TRBD1. CDR3 length: 14 amino acids. CDR1 and CDR2 (germline): WNHNN, SYGVQD (reference sequence). This CDR3 is CVCFGGQGVEKLFF. For the CDR3, the DNA is TGCGTCTGCTTCGGGGGACAGGGTGTTGAAAAACTGTTTTTT.

The chain carries TRBV5-6 and TRBJ1-4; D is unresolved. V lost 1 base and J lost 8, with 15 bases in between. This CDR3 comprises 15 residues. CDR1 SGHDT and CDR2 YYEEEE come from the germline V gene. The CDR3 nucleotides read TGTGCCAGCAGCTTGCGTCGGGTTCAGTACGAAAAACTGTTTTTT. Amino acids: CASSLRRVQYEKLFF.

The chain uses TRBV27 and TRBJ1-2, with 7 bases identical to TRBD1. V shed 3 bases and J 2 bases; nucleotides not matched to a gene: 6. Germline CDR1 and CDR2: MNHEY and SMNVEV (reference sequence). This CDR3 is 15 amino acids long. The CDR3, as DNA: TGTGCCAGCAGTTTGGGCAGGGGGGCCAACTATGGCTACACCTTC. Translated, it gives CASSLGRGANYGYTF.

J is TRBJ1-6 and V is TRBV11-3; 7 bases are shared with TRBD1. J lost 6 bases, V lost 5 bases, and 4 bases had no gene match. CDR1 and CDR2 from the germline V gene are SGHNT and YENEEA. This CDR3 contains 14 residues. The CDR3 DNA follows: TGTGCCAGCAGCCTGACAGGGAGTAATTCACCCCTCCACTTT. Its protein is CASSLTGSNSPLHF.

V gene TRBV15 combines with J gene TRBJ2-7; 12 bases fit TRBD1. Trimming cost V 5 bases and J 5 bases; bases outside gene matches: 13. Germline V gene lookup returns CDR1 LNHNV and CDR2 YYDKDF (reference sequence). The CDR3 is made up of 17 amino acids. For the CDR3, the DNA is TGTGCCACCAGCGACTTCCAAACCGGGACAGGGGGCGACGAGCAGTACTTC. Its protein product is CATSDFQTGTGGDEQYF.

The chain is built from TRBV9 and TRBJ1-2, with D possibly matching TRBD1 (6 bases). Germline V gives CDR1 SGDLS, CDR2 YYNGEE. V was pared by 0 bases and J by 6 bases, with 12 bases between. The CDR3 has 14 amino acids. CDR3 in amino acids: CASSVDQGRNGYTF. The CDR3 DNA follows: TGTGCCAGCAGCGTAGACCAGGGGCGGAATGGCTACACCTTC.

CDR3 sequence: CASSEQFSSTDTQYF. The CDR3 nucleotides are TGTGCCAGCAGCGAACAGTTTTCTAGCACAGATACGCAGTATTTT. This chain uses TRBV11-2 with TRBJ2-3, with D uncertain. Germline V gene data show CDR1 as SGHAT and CDR2 as FQNNGV. This CDR3 region has 15 residues. The V gene lost 5 bases and the J gene lost 0 bases, with 12 bases spanning the gap.

This chain links TRBV6-5 with TRBJ1-5; 8 bases are a match to TRBD1. Losses at the gene ends were 6 bases for V and 6 bases for J; bases not matched to a gene: 7. CDR3 length: 14 residues. CDR1 and CDR2 from the germline V gene are MNHEY and SVGAGI. The CDR3 loop is CASRSTGAGQPQHF. The DNA of the CDR3 is TGTGCCAGCAGGTCGACAGGGGCCGGTCAGCCCCAGCATTTT.

The chain uses TRBV5-5 and TRBJ1-6; tentatively, D is TRBD1 (5 bases). Trimming took 0 bases from V and 7 from J, leaving 8 bases between them. The CDR3 is 14 amino acids. CDR1 and CDR2 from the germline V gene are SGHKS and YYEKEE (reference sequence). This chain's CDR3 is CASSLGQNNSPLHF. The CDR3 region has the DNA TGTGCCAGCAGCTTGGGACAGAACAATTCACCCCTCCACTTT. Filled out from reference TRBV5-5 and TRBJ1-6, the complete variable domain reads DAGVTQSPTHLIKTRGQQVTLRCSPISGHKSVSWYQQVLGQGPQFIFQYYEKEERGRGNFPDRFSARQFPNYSSELNVNALLLGDSALYLCASSLGQNNSPLHFGNGTRLTVT.

This clone appeared a few times. V is TRBV4-3 and J is TRBJ2-3; 7 bases align to TRBD2. The CDR3 runs 13 residues. J gave up 6 bases and V 2 bases, and 2 bases lay outside the gene matches. Germline V gene data show CDR1 as LGHNA and CDR2 as YSLEER. As DNA, the CDR3 is TGCGCCAGCAGCCAAATGCGGGGGGATACGCAGTATTTT. It is translated as CASSQMRGDTQYF.

The chain recombines TRBV24-1 with TRBJ1-2; 9 bases are a match to TRBD1. The CDR3 extends over 15 amino acids. Germline values: CDR1 KGHDR, CDR2 SFDVKD. The junction had 4 bases not matched to a gene; V was cut back by 2 bases and J by 4 bases. DNA of the CDR3: TGTGCCACCAGTGATTCGACAGGGGGGAGCTATGGCTACACCTTC. Encoded protein: CATSDSTGGSYGYTF.

This chain connects TRBV7-9 to TRBJ1-4; D unresolved. V lost 7 bases, J lost 0 bases, and 6 bases lay in between. Germline CDR1 reads SEHNR; CDR2 reads FQNEAQ (reference sequence). This CDR3 contains 13 residues. The CDR3 reads CASTSTTNEKLFF. The CDR3 DNA is TGTGCCAGCACCTCAACAACTAATGAAAAACTGTTTTTT.

CDR3 DNA: TGTGCCAGCAGCCCCCAGAACCCCAGCGGGGGGGCCTTTGAGCAGTTCTTC. Amino acids: CASSPQNPSGGAFEQFF. The chain employs TRBV3-1 (or the pseudogene TRBV3-2) and TRBJ2-1; 10 bases agree with TRBD2. In germline, CDR1 is LGHDT, CDR2 YNNKEL (reference sequence). The CDR3 runs 17 residues. The V segment lost 4 bases and the J segment 9 bases; nucleotides outside the gene matches: 15.

V gene TRBV27 combines with J gene TRBJ2-7; 11 bases align to TRBD1. Germline V gene data show CDR1 as MNHEY and CDR2 as SMNVEV (reference sequence). The CDR3 extends over 13 amino acids. Trimming at V came to 4 bases and at J to 11 bases, leaving 7 bases not matched to a gene. CDR3 DNA: TGTGCCAGCAGTTCCTCGGACAGGGGGCTGGAGTACTTC. Translation gives CASSSSDRGLEYF.

The CDR3 region is CASSSSSLGQGYMNTEAFF. The CDR3 bases are TGTGCCAGCAGCTCAAGTTCCCTGGGACAGGGGTACATGAACACTGAAGCTTTCTTT. The chain carries TRBV9 and TRBJ1-1, with TRBD1 matching over 10 bases. Germline trimming cut 4 bases from V and 0 bases from J; bases unmatched to any gene: 15. The germline V gene encodes CDR1 SGDLS and CDR2 YYNGEE. The CDR3 spans 19 residues.

CDR3 region: CASSYSISRGSYEQYF. Written as DNA, the CDR3 is TGTGCCAGCAGTTACTCGATTTCCAGAGGCTCCTACGAGCAGTACTTC. This rearrangement joins TRBV6-5 to TRBJ2-7; D gene unclear. The V end was cut by 0 bases, the J end by 0 bases, with 12 bases between. The CDR3 covers 16 residues. From germline, CDR1 is MNHEY and CDR2 SVGAGI.